This TCR beta chain stems from a study of post-analysis software for immune sequencing data. Regarding the study as a whole: Controls' normalized Chao1 diversity significantly exceeded that of multiple sclerosis patients.

Comment on this clonotype: Its matching antigen is unknown. With a much larger clone just one base away, this may be a read error. No conserved phenylalanine or tryptophan is present at the end of the CDR3, so a read error is the likely explanation.

Researchers reported that TCR beta cDNA libraries carried unique molecular identifiers. A single record per CDR3 protein comes from TCRdb applying MiXCR to the PCR reads. This repertoire shows about 190,000 distinct CDR3 sequences, 25% to 35% found once; its top ten account for approximately 3%. This clonotype originated in a girl aged 2 to 17 with multiple sclerosis. The source material was blood.

This chain's CDR3 is CASRSLAGTRTDTQYY. The CDR3 DNA reads as TGTGCCAGCAGATCTCTAGCGGGAACCCGCACAGATACGCAGTATTAT. The chain joins TRBV6-6 to TRBJ2-3, with 9 positions matching TRBD2. Germline V gene sequence: CDR1 MNHNY, CDR2 SVGAGI (reference sequence). The CDR3 consists of 16 residues. Losses at the gene ends were 6 bases for V and 1 base for J; bases not matched to a gene: 8.